This T cell receptor beta chain was documented in a study of T-cell memory formation after mild COVID-19. This clonotype appeared a few times. Germline loops: CDR1 SGHTA, CDR2 FQGNSA. V was pared by 1 base and J by 10 bases, with 16 bases between. This CDR3 contains 14 residues. 5'RACE with constant-segment primers built TCRalpha and TCRbeta cDNA libraries with UMIs. TCRdb reprocessed the 5' RACE reads via MiXCR and lists one record per CDR3 protein. This sample yields some 450,000 distinct CDR3 sequences, of which around 20% are seen a single time; around 8.4% belongs to the top ten. The sample consisted of PBMCs or a T cell subset sorted from them (not recorded which). The gene calls are TRBV7-2 and TRBJ1-1; a possible D gene is TRBD1 (5 bases). This TCR was sampled from an adult woman who had mild COVID-19 (a few samples of this study predate the infection). Cell type and time point are not known. The CDR3 region has the DNA TGTGCCAGCAGCTTAGAGGGGTGGGGAGGTCGAGCTTTCTTT. This encodes CASSLEGWGGRAFF.